The next 6 T cell receptor beta chains were all read from a single sample in a study of CD4 T cells in relation to SARS-CoV-2 and coronaviruses. The antigens these receptors bind are not known. Before the COVID-19 pandemic, during about 2011-2019, CD4+ T cells were taken from unexposed donors. After about 10 days of culture, CD4+ T cells were isolated. Generated by immunoSEQ multiplex PCR, the TCRdb table keeps only in-frame clones and is missing some. This sample yields about 26,000 clones, of which over 60% are seen a single time; roughly a tenth belongs to the top ten. The sample was CD4+ T cells from PBMCs, cultured in vitro. These receptors were obtained from a human donor in good health.

This rearrangement joins TRBV7-2 to TRBJ2-7; 11 bases align to TRBD2. The germline CDR1 and CDR2 sequences are SGHTA and FQGNSA. J lost 6 bases, V lost 1 base, and 5 bases had no gene match. The CDR3 has 15 residues. This CDR3 is CASSLVLAGAREQYF. Written as DNA, the CDR3 is TGTGCCAGCAGCTTAGTACTAGCGGGGGCTCGCGAGCAGTACTTC.

The chain links TRBV30 to TRBJ1-2, with D perhaps matching TRBD1 (5 bases). Germline loops: CDR1 GTSNPN, CDR2 SVGIG (reference sequence). The V end lost 1 base, the J end lost 6 bases, and 12 bases lay between the germline ends. There are 13 residues in the CDR3. CDR3 in amino acids: CAWSAQGEDGYTF. CDR3 DNA sequence: TGTGCCTGGAGTGCGCAGGGAGAAGATGGCTACACCTTC.

The rearrangement links TRBV6-6 to TRBJ2-7; 8 bases fit TRBD2. V was clipped by 7 bases and J by 2 bases; unmatched bases: 7. Germline loops: CDR1 MNHNY, CDR2 SVGAGI (reference sequence). The length of the CDR3 is 14 residues. The CDR3 coding sequence is TGTGCCAGCACCGAGCGGGGGCCAACCTACGAGCAGTACTTC. This gives the protein CASTERGPTYEQYF.

This sequence joins TRBV10-3 and TRBJ2-7; D might be TRBD2 (5 bases). The V gene lost 11 bases and the J gene lost 7 bases, with 21 bases spanning the gap. The germline V gene encodes CDR1 ENHRY and CDR2 SYGVKD. The CDR3 runs 13 residues. This CDR3 reads CASYSGISEEQYF. The CDR3 nucleotides read TGTGCCTCGTACTCCGGGATCTCGGAGGAGCAGTACTTC.

This clone was detected only once. The rearrangement joins TRBV10-3 to TRBJ1-3; the D gene is possibly TRBD1 (5 bases). V gave up 11 bases and J gave up 0 bases, with 14 bases separating them. This CDR3 region has 14 residues. Germline CDR1 and CDR2: ENHRY and SYGVKD. CDR3 DNA sequence: TGTGCCTCCACCGGGGGGAACTCTGGAAACACCATATATTTT. Translation: CASTGGNSGNTIYF.

This chain uses TRBV4-3 with TRBJ2-2, with 9 bases that match TRBD2. The CDR3 totals 16 residues. Looked up from germline, CDR1 is LGHNA and CDR2 is YSLEER. V lost 5 bases to trimming and J lost 4 bases; unmatched junction nucleotides: 8. The CDR3, as DNA: TGCGCCAGCAGCGAAAGCGGGGGGACTTCCACCGGGGAGCTGTTTTTT. Translating it yields CASSESGGTSTGELFF.